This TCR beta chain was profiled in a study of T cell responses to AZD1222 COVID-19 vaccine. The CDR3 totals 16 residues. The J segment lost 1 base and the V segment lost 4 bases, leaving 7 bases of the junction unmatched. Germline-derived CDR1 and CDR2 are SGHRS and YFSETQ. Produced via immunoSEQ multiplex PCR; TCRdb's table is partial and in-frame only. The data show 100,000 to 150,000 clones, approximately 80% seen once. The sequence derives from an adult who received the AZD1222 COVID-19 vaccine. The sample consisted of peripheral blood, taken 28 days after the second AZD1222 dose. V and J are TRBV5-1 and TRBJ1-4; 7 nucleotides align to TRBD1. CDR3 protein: CASSTDRAGTNEKLFF. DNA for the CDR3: TGCGCCAGCAGCACTGACAGGGCGGGAACTAATGAAAAACTGTTTTTT.